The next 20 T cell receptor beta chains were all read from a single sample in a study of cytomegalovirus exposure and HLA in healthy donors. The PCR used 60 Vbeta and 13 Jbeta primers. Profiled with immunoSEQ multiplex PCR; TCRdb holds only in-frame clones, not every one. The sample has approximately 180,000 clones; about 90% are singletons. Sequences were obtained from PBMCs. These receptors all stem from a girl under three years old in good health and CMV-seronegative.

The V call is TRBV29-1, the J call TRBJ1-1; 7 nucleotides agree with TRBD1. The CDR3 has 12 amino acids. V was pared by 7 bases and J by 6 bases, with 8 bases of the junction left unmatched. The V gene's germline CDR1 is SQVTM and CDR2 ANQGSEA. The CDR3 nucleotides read TGCAGCGGGGGACAGTTGATCGCTGAAGCTTTCTTT. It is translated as CSGGQLIAEAFF.

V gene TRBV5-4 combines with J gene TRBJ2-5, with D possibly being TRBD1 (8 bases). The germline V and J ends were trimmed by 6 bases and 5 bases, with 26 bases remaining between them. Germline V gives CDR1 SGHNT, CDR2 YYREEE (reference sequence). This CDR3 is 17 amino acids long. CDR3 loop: CASTAGFGQGGGETQYF. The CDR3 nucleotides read TGTGCCAGCACCGCGGGATTCGGACAGGGAGGGGGGGAGACCCAGTACTTC.

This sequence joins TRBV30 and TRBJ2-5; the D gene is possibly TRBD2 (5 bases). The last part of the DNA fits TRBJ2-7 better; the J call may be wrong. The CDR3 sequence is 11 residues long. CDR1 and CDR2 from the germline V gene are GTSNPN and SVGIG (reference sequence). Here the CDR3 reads CAWSGDNEQYF. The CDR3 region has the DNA TGTGCCTGGAGCGGGGATAACGAGCAGTACTTC.

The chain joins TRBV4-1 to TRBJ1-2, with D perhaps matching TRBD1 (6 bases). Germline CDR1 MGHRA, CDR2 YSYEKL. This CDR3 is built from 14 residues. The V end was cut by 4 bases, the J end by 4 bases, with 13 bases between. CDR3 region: CASSLRGAAYGYTF. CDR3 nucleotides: TGCGCCAGCAGCCTCAGGGGCGCGGCCTATGGCTACACCTTC.

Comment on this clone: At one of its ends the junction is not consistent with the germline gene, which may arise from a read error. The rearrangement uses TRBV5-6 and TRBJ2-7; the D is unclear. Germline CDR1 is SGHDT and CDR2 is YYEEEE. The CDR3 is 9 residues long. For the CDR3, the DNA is TGTGCCAGCAGCTTGGGGGCCCACTTC. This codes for CASSLGAHF.

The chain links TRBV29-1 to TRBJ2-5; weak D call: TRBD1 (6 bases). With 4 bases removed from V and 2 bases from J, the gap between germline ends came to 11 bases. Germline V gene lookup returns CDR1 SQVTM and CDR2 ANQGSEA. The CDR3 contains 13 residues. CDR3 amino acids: CSVGTVIQETQYF. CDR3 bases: TGCAGCGTTGGGACAGTGATTCAAGAGACCCAGTACTTC.

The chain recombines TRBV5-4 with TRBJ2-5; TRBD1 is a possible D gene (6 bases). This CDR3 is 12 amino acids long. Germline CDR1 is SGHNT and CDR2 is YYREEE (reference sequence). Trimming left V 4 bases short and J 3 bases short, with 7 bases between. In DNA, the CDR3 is TGTGCCAGCAGCACAGGGAAAGAGACCCAGTACTTC. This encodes CASSTGKETQYF.

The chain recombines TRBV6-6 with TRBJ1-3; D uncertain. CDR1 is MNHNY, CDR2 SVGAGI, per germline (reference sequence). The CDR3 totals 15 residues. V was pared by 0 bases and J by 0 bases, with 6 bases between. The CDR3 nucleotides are TGTGCCAGCAGTTACTCAGGGAGCTCTGGAAACACCATATATTTT. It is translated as CASSYSGSSGNTIYF.

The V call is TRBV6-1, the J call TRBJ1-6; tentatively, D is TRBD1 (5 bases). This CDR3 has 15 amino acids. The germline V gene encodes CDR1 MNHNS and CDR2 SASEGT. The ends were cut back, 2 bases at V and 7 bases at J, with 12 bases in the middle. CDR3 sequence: CASSEYQGWNSPLHF. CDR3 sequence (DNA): TGTGCCAGCAGTGAATACCAGGGATGGAATTCACCCCTCCACTTT.

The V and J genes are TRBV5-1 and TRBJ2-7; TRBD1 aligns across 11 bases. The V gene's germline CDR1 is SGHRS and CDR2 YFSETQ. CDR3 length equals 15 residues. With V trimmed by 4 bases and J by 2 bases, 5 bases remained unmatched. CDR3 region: CASSPGTGGPYEQYF. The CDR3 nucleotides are TGCGCCAGCAGCCCGGGGACAGGGGGACCCTACGAGCAGTACTTC.

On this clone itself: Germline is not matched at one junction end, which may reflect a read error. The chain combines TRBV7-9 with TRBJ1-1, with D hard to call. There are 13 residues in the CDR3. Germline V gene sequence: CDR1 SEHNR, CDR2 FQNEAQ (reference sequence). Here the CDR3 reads CSSSVGSATEAFF. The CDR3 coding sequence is TGTTCCAGCAGCGTCGGGAGCGCCACTGAAGCTTTCTTT.

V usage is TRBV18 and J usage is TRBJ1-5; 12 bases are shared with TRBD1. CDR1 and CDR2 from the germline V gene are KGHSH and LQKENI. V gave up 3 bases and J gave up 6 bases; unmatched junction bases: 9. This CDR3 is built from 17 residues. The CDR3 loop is CASSPTRDRGLSQPQHF. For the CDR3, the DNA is TGTGCCAGCTCACCGACCCGGGACAGGGGGCTTAGTCAGCCCCAGCATTTT.

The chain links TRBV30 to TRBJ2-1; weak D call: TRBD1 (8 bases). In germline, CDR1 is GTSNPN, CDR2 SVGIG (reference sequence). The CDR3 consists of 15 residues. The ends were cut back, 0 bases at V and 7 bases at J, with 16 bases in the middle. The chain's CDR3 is CAWSVQGGGRNEQFF. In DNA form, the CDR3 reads TGTGCCTGGAGTGTACAGGGGGGGGGTAGGAATGAGCAGTTCTTC.

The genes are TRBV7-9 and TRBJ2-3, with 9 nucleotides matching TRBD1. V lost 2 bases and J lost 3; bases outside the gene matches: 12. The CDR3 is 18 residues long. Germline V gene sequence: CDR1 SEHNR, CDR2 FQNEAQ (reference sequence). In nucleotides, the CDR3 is TGTGCCAGCAGCTTAAGGGCCCCTTTGGGACAGGGTACAGATACGCAGTATTTT. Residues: CASSLRAPLGQGTDTQYF.

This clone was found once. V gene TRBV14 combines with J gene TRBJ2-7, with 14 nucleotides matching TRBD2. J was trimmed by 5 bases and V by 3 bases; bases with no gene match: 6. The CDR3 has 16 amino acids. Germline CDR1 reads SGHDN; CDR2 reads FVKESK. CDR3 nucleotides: TGTGCCAGCAGCCAGGCAGGGACTAGCGGGAGCAACGAGCAGTACTTC. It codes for CASSQAGTSGSNEQYF.

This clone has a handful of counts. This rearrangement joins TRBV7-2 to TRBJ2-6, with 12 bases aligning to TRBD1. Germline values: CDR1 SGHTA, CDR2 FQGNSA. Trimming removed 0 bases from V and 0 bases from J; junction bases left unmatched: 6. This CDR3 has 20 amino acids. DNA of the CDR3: TGTGCCAGCAGCTTAGCGGGGACAGGGGGCGGACTCTCTGGGGCCAACGTCCTGACTTTC. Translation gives CASSLAGTGGGLSGANVLTF.

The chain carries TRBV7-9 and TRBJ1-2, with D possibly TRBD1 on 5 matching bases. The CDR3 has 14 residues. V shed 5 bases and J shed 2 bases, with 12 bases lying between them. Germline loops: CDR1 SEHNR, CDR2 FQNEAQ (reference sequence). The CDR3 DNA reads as TGTGCCAGCAGCGCGACAGCCAGAAACTATGGCTACACCTTC. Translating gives CASSATARNYGYTF.

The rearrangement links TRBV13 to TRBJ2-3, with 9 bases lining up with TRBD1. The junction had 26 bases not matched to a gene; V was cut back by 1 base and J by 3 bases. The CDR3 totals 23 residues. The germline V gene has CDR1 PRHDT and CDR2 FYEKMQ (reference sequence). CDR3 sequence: CASSLAFRDRVKEDRGGTDTQYF. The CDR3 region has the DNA TGTGCCAGCAGCTTAGCTTTCAGGGACAGGGTAAAGGAAGACCGAGGAGGGACAGATACGCAGTATTTT. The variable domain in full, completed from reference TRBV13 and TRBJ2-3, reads AAGVIQSPRHLIKEKRETATLKCYPIPRHDTVYWYQQGPGQDPQFLISFYEKMQSDKGSIPDRFSAQQFSDYHSELNMSSLELGDSALYFCASSLAFRDRVKEDRGGTDTQYFGPGTRLTVL.

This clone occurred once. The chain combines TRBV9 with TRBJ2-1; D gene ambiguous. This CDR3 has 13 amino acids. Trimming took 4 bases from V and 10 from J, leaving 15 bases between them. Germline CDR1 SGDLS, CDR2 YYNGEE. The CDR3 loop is CASSPRIPGEQFF. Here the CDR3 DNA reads TGTGCCAGCAGCCCCCGGATCCCCGGGGAGCAGTTCTTC.

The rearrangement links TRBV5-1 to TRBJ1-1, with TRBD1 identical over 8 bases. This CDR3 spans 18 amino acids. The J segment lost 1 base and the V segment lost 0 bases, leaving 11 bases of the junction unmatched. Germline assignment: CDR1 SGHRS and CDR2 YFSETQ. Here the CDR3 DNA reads TGCGCCAGCAGCTTGGTCGGACAGGGCGTCGGAGAGAACACTGAAGCTTTCTTT. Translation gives CASSLVGQGVGENTEAFF.